This T cell receptor beta chain originates from a study of PD-1 blockade in mismatch repair-deficient tumors. Study-level information: Enrolled about 2013-2017, patients had progressing, pretreated mismatch repair-deficient cancers of around 12 types.

TCRs were sequenced from a few patients responding to pembrolizumab. The table came from immunoSEQ multiplex PCR; TCRdb's copy has only in-frame clones and leaves some out. The table shows under 50,000 clones, with 70% to 80% occurring only once. Per germline, CDR1 SNHLY and CDR2 FYNNEI. V lost 7 bases and J 9 bases, leaving 10 bases between the germline ends. CDR3 size: 11 residues. The sequences come from peripheral blood, collected 4 weeks after starting pembrolizumab. The V gene is TRBV2, the J gene TRBJ2-1, with D perhaps assigned TRBD1 or TRBD2 (5 bases each). The receptor's source is an adult with mismatch repair-deficient cancer. For the CDR3, the DNA is TGTGCCAGCACGGTAGGGACTGAGCAGTTCTTC. Its protein is CASTVGTEQFF.